The following is a T cell receptor (beta chain) sequence with its context. The antigen is not known. This sample was included in a study of cytomegalovirus exposure and HLA in healthy donors. Findings and limits, study-wide: Accurate prediction of HLA-A and HLA-B alleles (for most subjects) was reportedly achieved from TCR beta sequences. Across donors, sequencing depth was assumed by presence/absence analyses to be roughly uniform. Several V segments, TRBV6-2 and TRBV6-3 among them, could not be told apart and were dropped.

The junction had 5 bases not matched to a gene; V was cut back by 3 bases and J by 4 bases. This CDR3 is built from 15 residues. CDR1 is SGHKS, CDR2 YYEKEE, per germline (reference sequence). The PCR contained 60 Vbeta and 13 Jbeta primers. The data were produced by immunoSEQ multiplex PCR, yet TCRdb's version contains in-frame clones alone and is incomplete. Of some 150,000 clones listed, about 72% are singletons. Sample: PBMCs. The rearrangement links TRBV5-5 to TRBJ2-1; 9 nucleotides agree with TRBD2. This clonotype was sampled from a man between 60 and 75 years old in good health and CMV-seronegative. DNA of the CDR3: TGTGCCAGCAGCTCTCTAGCGGGGTTGTACAATGAGCAGTTCTTC. It encodes CASSSLAGLYNEQFF.